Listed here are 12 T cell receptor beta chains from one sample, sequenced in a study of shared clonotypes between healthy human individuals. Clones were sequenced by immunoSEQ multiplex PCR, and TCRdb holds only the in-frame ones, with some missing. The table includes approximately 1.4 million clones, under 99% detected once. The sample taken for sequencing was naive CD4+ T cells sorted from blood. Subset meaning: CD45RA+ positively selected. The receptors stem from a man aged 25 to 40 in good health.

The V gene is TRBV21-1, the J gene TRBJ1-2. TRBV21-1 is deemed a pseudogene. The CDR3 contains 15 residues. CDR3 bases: TGTGCCAGCAGCAAAGAAGGTCGGCAGCTCTATGGCTACACCTTC. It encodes CASSKEGRQLYGYTF.

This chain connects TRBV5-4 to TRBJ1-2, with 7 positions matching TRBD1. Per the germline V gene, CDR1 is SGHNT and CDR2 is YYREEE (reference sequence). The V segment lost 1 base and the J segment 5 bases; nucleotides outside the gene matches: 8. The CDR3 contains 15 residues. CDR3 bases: TGTGCCAGCAGCTTGACCCCGGAGGGGGCTTATGGCTACACCTTC. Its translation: CASSLTPEGAYGYTF.

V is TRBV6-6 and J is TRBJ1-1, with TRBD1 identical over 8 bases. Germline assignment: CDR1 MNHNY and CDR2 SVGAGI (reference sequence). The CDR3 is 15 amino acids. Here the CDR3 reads CGSTSGGNWGTEAFF. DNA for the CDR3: TGTGGCAGTACTTCAGGGGGCAATTGGGGCACTGAAGCTTTCTTT.

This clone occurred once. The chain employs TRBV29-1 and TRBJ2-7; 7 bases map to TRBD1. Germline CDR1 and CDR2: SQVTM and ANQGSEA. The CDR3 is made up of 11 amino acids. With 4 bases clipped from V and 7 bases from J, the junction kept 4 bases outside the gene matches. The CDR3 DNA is TGCAGCGTTGCTCCGGGACAGGAGCAGTACTTC. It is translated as CSVAPGQEQYF.

CDR3 nucleotide sequence: TGTGCCAGTACTCTAGCGGGAGGTCTAGGCTACAATGAGCAGTTCTTC. Translating gives CASTLAGGLGYNEQFF. This chain joins TRBV19 and TRBJ2-1, with TRBD2 matching 11 bases. After removal of 7 bases from V and 3 bases from J, the junction contained 8 bases not matched to a gene. The length of the CDR3 is 16 residues. CDR1 and CDR2 (germline): LNHDA, SQIVND (reference sequence). The full variable domain, completed using reference TRBV19 and TRBJ2-1, is DGGITQSPKYLFRKEGQNVTLSCEQNLNHDAMYWYRQDPGQGLRLIYYSQIVNDFQKGDIAEGYSVSREKKESFPLTVTSAQKNPTAFYLCASTLAGGLGYNEQFFGPGTRLTVL.

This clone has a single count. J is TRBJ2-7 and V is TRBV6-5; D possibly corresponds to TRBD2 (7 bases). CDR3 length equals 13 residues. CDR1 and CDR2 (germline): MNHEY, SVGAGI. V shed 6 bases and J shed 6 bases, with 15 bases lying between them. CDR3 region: CASSLRGAREQYF. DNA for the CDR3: TGTGCCAGCAGCTTACGGGGGGCGCGCGAGCAGTACTTC.

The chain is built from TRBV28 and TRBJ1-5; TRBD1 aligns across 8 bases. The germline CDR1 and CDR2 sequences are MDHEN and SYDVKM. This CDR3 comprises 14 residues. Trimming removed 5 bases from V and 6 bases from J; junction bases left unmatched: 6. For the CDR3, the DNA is TGTGCCAGCAGTCTCACAGGGGGGGCTCAGCCCCAGCATTTT. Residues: CASSLTGGAQPQHF.

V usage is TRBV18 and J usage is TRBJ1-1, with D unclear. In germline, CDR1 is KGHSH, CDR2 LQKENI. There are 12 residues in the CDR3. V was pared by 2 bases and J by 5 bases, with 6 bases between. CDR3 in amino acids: CASSPSSTEAFF. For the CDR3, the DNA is TGTGCCAGCTCACCATCGAGTACTGAAGCTTTCTTT.

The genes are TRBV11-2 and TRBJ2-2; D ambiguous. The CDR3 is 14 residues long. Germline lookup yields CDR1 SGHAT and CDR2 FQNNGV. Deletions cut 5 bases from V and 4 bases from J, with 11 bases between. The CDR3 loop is CASSPTASTGELFF. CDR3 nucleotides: TGTGCCAGCAGCCCGACGGCCTCCACCGGGGAGCTGTTTTTT.

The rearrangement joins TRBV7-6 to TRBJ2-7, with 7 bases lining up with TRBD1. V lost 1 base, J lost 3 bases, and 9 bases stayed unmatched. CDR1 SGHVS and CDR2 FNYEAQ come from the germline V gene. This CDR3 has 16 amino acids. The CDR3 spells CASSLDPGTAGYEQYF. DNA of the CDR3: TGTGCCAGCAGCTTAGACCCCGGGACAGCTGGCTACGAGCAGTACTTC.

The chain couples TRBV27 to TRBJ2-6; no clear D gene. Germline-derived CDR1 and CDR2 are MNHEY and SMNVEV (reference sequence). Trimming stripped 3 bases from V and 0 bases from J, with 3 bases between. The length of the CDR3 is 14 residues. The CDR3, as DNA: TGTGCCAGCAGTTTCCGCTCTGGGGCCAACGTCCTGACTTTC. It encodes CASSFRSGANVLTF. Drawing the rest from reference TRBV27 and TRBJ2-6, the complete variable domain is EAQVTQNPRYLITVTGKKLTVTCSQNMNHEYMSWYRQDPGLGLRQIYYSMNVEVTDKGDVPEGYKVSRKEKRNFPLILESPSPNQTSLYFCASSFRSGANVLTFGAGSRLTVL.

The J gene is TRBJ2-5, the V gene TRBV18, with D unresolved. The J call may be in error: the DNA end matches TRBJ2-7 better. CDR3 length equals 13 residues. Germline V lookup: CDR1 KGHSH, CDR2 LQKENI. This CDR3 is CASSPVFSDEQYF. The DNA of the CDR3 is TGTGCCAGCTCACCAGTTTTTAGTGACGAGCAGTACTTC.